This T cell receptor beta chain was sequenced during a study of cytomegalovirus exposure and HLA in healthy donors. The V end was cut by 4 bases, the J end by 0 bases, with 7 bases between. This CDR3 comprises 13 residues. The germline V gene encodes CDR1 MNHEY and CDR2 SMNVEV (reference sequence). Use of 60 Vbeta and 13 Jbeta primers characterized the PCR. TCRdb's table, derived via immunoSEQ multiplex PCR, lists solely in-frame clones and lacks some. The sample includes under 200,000 clones, about 77% seen only once; the top ten take around 2.2%. V usage is TRBV27 and J usage is TRBJ2-7; maybe TRBD1 (5 bases). What was sequenced was PBMCs. The source of this sequence is a man aged 55 to 70 in good health and CMV-seronegative. CDR3 DNA sequence: TGTGCCAGCAGTTACGACAGCTCCTACGAGCAGTACTTC. It translates to CASSYDSSYEQYF.